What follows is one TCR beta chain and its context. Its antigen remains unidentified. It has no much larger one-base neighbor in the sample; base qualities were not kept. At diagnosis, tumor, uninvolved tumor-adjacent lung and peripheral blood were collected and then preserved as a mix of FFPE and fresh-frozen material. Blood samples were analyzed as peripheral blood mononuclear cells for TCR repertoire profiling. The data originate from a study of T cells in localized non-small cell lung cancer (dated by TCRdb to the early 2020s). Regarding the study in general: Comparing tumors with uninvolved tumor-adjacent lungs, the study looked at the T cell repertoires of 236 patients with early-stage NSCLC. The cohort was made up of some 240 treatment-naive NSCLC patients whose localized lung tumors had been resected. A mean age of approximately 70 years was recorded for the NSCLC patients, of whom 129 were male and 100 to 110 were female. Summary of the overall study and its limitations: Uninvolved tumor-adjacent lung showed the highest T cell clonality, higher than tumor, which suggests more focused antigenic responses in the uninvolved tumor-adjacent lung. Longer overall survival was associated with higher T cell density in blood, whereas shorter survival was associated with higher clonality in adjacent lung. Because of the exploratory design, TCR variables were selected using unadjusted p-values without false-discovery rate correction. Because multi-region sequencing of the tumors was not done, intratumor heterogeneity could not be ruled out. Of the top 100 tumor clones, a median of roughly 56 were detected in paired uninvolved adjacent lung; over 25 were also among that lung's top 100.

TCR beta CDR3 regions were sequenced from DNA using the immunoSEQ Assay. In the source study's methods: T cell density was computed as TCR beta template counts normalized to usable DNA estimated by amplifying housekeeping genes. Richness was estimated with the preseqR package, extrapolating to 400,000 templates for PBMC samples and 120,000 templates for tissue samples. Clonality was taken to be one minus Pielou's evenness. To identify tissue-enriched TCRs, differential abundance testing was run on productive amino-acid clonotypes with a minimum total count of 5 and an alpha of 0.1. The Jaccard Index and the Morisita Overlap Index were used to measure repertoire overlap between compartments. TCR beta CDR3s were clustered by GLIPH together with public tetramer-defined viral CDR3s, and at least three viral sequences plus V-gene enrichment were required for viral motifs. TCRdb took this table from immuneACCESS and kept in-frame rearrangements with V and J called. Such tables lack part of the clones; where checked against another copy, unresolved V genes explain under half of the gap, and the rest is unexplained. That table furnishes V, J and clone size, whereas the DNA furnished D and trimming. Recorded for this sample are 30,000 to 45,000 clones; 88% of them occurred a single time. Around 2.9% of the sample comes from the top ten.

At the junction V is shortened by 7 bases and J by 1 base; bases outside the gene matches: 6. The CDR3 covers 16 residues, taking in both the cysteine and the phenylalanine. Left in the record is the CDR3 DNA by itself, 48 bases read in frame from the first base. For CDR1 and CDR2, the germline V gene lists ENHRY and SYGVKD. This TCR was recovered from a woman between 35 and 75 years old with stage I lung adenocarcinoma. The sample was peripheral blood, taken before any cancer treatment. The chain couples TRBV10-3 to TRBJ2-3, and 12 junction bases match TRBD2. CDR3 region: CAITGLAGSRTDTQYF. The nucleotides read TGTGCCATCACCGGACTAGCGGGATCTCGCACAGATACGCAGTATTTT.